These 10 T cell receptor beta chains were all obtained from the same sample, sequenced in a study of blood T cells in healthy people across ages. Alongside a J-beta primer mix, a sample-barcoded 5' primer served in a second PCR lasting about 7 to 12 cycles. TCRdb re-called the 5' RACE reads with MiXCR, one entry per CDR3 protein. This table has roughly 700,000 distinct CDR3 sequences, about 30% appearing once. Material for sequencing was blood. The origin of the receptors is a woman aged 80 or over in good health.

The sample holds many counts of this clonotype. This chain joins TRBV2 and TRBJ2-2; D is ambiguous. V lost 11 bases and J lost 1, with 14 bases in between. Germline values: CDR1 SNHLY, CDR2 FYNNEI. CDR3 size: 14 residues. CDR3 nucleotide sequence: TGTGCCTGTCGGGCCGCACAGAACACCGGGGAGCTGTTTTTT. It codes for CACRAAQNTGELFF. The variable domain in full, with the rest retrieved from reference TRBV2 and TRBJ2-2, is EPEVTQTPSHQVTQMGQEVILRCVPISNHLYFYWYRQILGQKVEFLVSFYNNEISEKSEIFDDQFSVERPDGSNFTLKIRSTKLEDSAMYFCACRAAQNTGELFFGEGSRLTVL.

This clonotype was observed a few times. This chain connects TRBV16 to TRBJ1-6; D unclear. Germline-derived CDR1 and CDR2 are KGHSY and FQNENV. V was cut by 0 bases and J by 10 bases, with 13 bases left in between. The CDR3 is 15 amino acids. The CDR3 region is CASSQSGRVRSPLHF. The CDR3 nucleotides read TGTGCCAGCAGCCAATCTGGACGGGTCCGCTCACCCCTCCACTTT.

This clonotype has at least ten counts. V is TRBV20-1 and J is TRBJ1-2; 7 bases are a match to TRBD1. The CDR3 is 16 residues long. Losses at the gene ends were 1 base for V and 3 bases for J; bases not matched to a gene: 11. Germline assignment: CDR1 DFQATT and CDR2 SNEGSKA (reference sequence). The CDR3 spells CSARAPLGQVDYGYTF. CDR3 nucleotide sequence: TGCAGTGCTAGAGCCCCCCTTGGACAGGTAGACTATGGCTACACCTTC.

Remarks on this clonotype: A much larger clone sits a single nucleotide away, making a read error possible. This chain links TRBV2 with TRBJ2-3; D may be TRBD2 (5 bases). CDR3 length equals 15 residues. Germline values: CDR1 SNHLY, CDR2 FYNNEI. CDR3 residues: CASSSNGIRTDAQYF. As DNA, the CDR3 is TGTGCCAGCAGTTCAAACGGGATCCGCACAGATGCGCAGTATTTT.

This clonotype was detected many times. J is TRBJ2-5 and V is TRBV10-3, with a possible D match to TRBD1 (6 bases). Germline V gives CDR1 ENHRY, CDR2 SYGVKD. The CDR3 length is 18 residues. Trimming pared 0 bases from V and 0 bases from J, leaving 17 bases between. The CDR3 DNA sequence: TGTGCCATCAGTGAGTCGCAAACCCCAACAGGGTACCAAGAGACCCAGTACTTC. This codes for CAISESQTPTGYQETQYF.

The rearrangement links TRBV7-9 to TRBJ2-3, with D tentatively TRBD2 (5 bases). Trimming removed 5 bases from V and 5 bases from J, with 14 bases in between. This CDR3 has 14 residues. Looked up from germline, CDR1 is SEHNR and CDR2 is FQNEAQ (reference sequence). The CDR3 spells CASSPSPRGDTQYF. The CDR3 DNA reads TGTGCCAGCAGCCCAAGCCCCCGGGGAGATACGCAGTATTTT.

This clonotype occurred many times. In DNA form, the CDR3 reads TGTGCCAGCAGTTCGGGGGCACCCTACGAGCAGTACTTC. Its translation: CASSSGAPYEQYF. V gene TRBV28 combines with J gene TRBJ2-7; D is possibly TRBD1 or TRBD2 (6 bases each). With 4 bases removed from V and 2 bases from J, the gap between germline ends came to 9 bases. Germline V gene sequence: CDR1 MDHEN, CDR2 SYDVKM. The CDR3 runs 13 residues.

In nucleotides, the CDR3 is TGCGCCAGCAGCTTGGAGACAGCCACCGGGGAGCTGTTTTTT. Translating it yields CASSLETATGELFF. The chain joins TRBV5-1 to TRBJ2-2, with D perhaps TRBD1 (5 bases). The CDR3 runs to 14 residues. V lost 0 bases and J lost 4, with 7 bases in between. Germline V gives CDR1 SGHRS, CDR2 YFSETQ. The whole variable domain, filled in from reference TRBV5-1 and TRBJ2-2, reads KAGVTQTPRYLIKTRGQQVTLSCSPISGHRSVSWYQQTPGQGLQFLFEYFSETQRNKGNFPGRFSGRQFSNSRSEMNVSTLELGDSALYLCASSLETATGELFFGEGSRLTVL.

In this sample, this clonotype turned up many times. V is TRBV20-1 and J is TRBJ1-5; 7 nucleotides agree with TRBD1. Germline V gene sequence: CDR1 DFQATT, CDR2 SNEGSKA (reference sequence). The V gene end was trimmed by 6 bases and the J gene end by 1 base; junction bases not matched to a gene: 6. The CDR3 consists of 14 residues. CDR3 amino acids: CSAKGAMSNQPQHF. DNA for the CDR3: TGCAGTGCGAAGGGGGCAATGAGCAATCAGCCCCAGCATTTT.

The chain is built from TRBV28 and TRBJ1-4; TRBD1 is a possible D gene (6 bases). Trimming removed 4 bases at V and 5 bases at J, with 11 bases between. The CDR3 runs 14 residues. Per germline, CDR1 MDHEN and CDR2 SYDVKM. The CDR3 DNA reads TGTGCCAGCAGTTCAACAGGGAAAAATGAAAAACTGTTTTTT. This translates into CASSSTGKNEKLFF.